This T cell receptor (beta chain) was observed in a study of blood T cell repertoires in COVID-19. TCRdb keeps only in-frame clones here, not all; method: immunoSEQ multiplex PCR. The repertoire holds about 94,000 clones, with approximately 83% as singletons. This CDR3 is 16 amino acids long. V shed 0 bases and J shed 0 bases, with 10 bases lying between them. CDR1 and CDR2 (germline): SGHRS, YFSETQ. Sequenced: peripheral blood. This receptor was obtained from a man aged 55-75 years with acute or convalescent COVID-19. The rearrangement joins TRBV5-1 to TRBJ1-3; D unresolved. For the CDR3, the DNA is TGCGCCAGCAGCTTGGACTCCACTACCTCTGGAAACACCATATATTTT. Translated, it gives CASSLDSTTSGNTIYF.